The next 26 T cell receptor beta chains were all read from a single sample in a study of T cells in Graves' hyperthyroidism and ophthalmopathy. Amplification of TCR beta CDR3 regions was performed using RNA transcripts as template. An initial round of RT-PCR targeting the TCR CDR3 relied on the HTBI primer set. One entry per CDR3 protein, called by TCRdb with MiXCR from the multiplex PCR reads. The sample carries 300,000 or so distinct CDR3 sequences, around a sixth recorded once. The specimen sequenced was blood. Source of these receptors: a man younger than 45 with Graves' hyperthyroidism.

The chain combines TRBV20-1 with TRBJ2-1; 7 nucleotides align to TRBD2. The CDR3 has 14 residues. V gave up 4 bases and J gave up 8 bases; unmatched junction bases: 11. Per germline, CDR1 DFQATT and CDR2 SNEGSKA (reference sequence). The CDR3 nucleotides are TGCAGTGCTACTCCAGCGGGGTCCCTCGATGAGCAGTTCTTC. This sequence encodes CSATPAGSLDEQFF.

This clonotype was counted only a few times. This chain uses TRBV6-6 with TRBJ2-1; 7 bases line up with TRBD1. This CDR3 is 16 amino acids long. CDR1 and CDR2 (germline): MNHNY, SVGAGI (reference sequence). The V and J ends lost 2 bases and 6 bases, in that order; junction bases with no gene match: 10. CDR3 in amino acids: CASSYLGRGSPNEQFF. DNA for the CDR3: TGTGCCAGCAGTTACCTCGGCAGGGGGTCCCCCAATGAGCAGTTCTTC.

This clonotype has at least ten counts. The rearrangement uses TRBV3-1 and TRBJ2-7; TRBD2 matches at 8 bases. Trimming took 4 bases from V and 5 from J; bases not matched to a gene: 19. Germline V gives CDR1 LGHDT, CDR2 YNNKEL (reference sequence). The CDR3 totals 18 residues. CDR3 sequence (DNA): TGTGCCAGCAGCCTAAGGGGAGGCCCGGGACTAGTGGTCCACGAGCAGTACTTC. It translates to CASSLRGGPGLVVHEQYF.

This clonotype appeared many times. The J gene is TRBJ2-7, the V gene TRBV5-6; D is uncertain. Germline lookup yields CDR1 SGHDT and CDR2 YYEEEE. Deletions cut 1 base from V and 3 bases from J, with 8 bases between. The CDR3 spans 13 residues. The CDR3 sequence: CASSLNTIYEQYF. CDR3 nucleotides: TGTGCCAGCAGCTTGAATACGATCTACGAGCAGTACTTC.

This chain connects TRBV27 to TRBJ1-2; tentatively, D is TRBD1 (5 bases). This CDR3 region has 15 residues. The germline CDR1 and CDR2 sequences are MNHEY and SMNVEV (reference sequence). Trimming removed 2 bases from V and 0 bases from J, with 10 bases in between. This chain's CDR3 is CASSLLRGANYGYTF. The DNA for the CDR3 is TGTGCCAGCAGTTTACTCAGAGGGGCTAACTATGGCTACACCTTC.

CDR3 DNA sequence: TGTGCCAGCAGCCAAGAGGGAGGCGGGAGGGATGAGCAGTTCTTC. This gives the protein CASSQEGGGRDEQFF. J is TRBJ2-1 and V is TRBV3-1; 9 positions agree with TRBD2. Germline-derived CDR1 and CDR2 are LGHDT and YNNKEL (reference sequence). Unmatched junction bases numbered 5, after V lost 0 bases and J lost 8 bases. The CDR3 has 15 amino acids.

In its sample, this clonotype was seen many times. One end of the junction is discordant with germline, which a read error may explain. The CDR3 sequence: CASSLRQGADAFF. The CDR3 DNA follows: TGTGCCAGCAGCTTGCGACAGGGTGCTGACGCTTTCTTT. The chain couples TRBV7-2 to TRBJ1-1; 7 bases align to TRBD1. The CDR3 extends over 13 amino acids. Per germline, CDR1 SGHTA and CDR2 FQGNSA.

The chain links TRBV20-1 to TRBJ2-1, with 7 bases fitting TRBD2. V shed 1 base and J 9 bases; nucleotides not matched to a gene: 9. CDR3 length equals 14 residues. The germline gives CDR1 DFQATT, CDR2 SNEGSKA (reference sequence). The CDR3 bases are TGCAGTGCTAGAGTCGCGGGAGTTTTAGGTGAGCAGTTCTTC. It is translated as CSARVAGVLGEQFF.

The rearrangement links TRBV5-6 to TRBJ1-5; TRBD1 matches 9 bases. The CDR3 loop spans 16 amino acids. Losses at the gene ends were 3 bases for V and 6 bases for J; bases not matched to a gene: 10. Germline CDR1 reads SGHDT; CDR2 reads YYEEEE. The CDR3 coding sequence is TGTGCCAGCAGCTCGTACCGGGACAGGGATCGTCAGCCCCAGCATTTT. It yields the protein CASSSYRDRDRQPQHF.

This clonotype was detected a few times. V gene TRBV29-1 combines with J gene TRBJ2-1, with TRBD2 identical over 9 bases. Unmatched junction bases numbered 20, after V lost 7 bases and J lost 13 bases. From germline, CDR1 is SQVTM and CDR2 ANQGSEA. The CDR3 extends over 15 amino acids. Written as DNA, the CDR3 is TGCAGCGCCCTAAGACTAGCGGATAATACAATGAGCCAGTTCTTC. Protein: CSALRLADNTMSQFF.

The chain has TRBV20-1 and TRBJ2-2; 14 bases agree with TRBD2. This CDR3 region has 19 residues. J was trimmed by 5 bases and V by 0 bases; bases with no gene match: 11. Germline CDR1 DFQATT, CDR2 SNEGSKA (reference sequence). The CDR3: CSARERLGLAGVLTGELFF. The CDR3 bases are TGCAGTGCTAGAGAGAGGTTGGGACTAGCGGGAGTTTTGACCGGGGAGCTGTTTTTT.

The sample holds many counts of this clonotype. The gene calls are TRBV20-1 and TRBJ2-3; no clear D. From germline, CDR1 is DFQATT and CDR2 SNEGSKA (reference sequence). This CDR3 is built from 15 residues. V was shortened by 4 bases and J by 2 bases, with 16 bases between the two germline ends. The CDR3 loop is CSAISVSHLTDTQYF. In DNA form, the CDR3 reads TGCAGTGCTATCTCGGTGTCTCACCTCACAGATACGCAGTATTTT.

The chain has TRBV20-1 and TRBJ2-7; 10 nucleotides agree with TRBD2. Germline V gives CDR1 DFQATT, CDR2 SNEGSKA (reference sequence). Trimming removed 6 bases from V and 3 bases from J; junction bases left unmatched: 5. CDR3 length: 13 amino acids. The CDR3 is CSAIGTSDYEQYF. The CDR3 nucleotides are TGCAGTGCCATCGGGACTAGCGACTACGAGCAGTACTTC.

This clonotype was seen at least ten times. The J gene is TRBJ1-5, the V gene TRBV12-3 or TRBV12-4, with D unresolved. The CDR3 runs to 12 residues. V shed 5 bases and J shed 1 base, with 3 bases lying between them. The CDR3 nucleotides are TGTGCCAGCAGTGTAAGCAATCAGCCCCAGCATTTT. It encodes CASSVSNQPQHF.

V is TRBV29-1 and J is TRBJ2-3; D might be TRBD2 (6 bases). The CDR3 spans 14 residues. Germline CDR1 reads SQVTM; CDR2 reads ANQGSEA. The V gene lost 7 bases and the J gene lost 0 bases, with 14 bases spanning the gap. DNA for the CDR3: TGCAGCGCCCCCCGGAGGGGAAGCACAGATACGCAGTATTTT. Amino acid sequence: CSAPRRGSTDTQYF.

The V gene is TRBV3-1, the J gene TRBJ1-2; D might be TRBD1 (5 bases). V was cut by 7 bases and J by 3 bases, with 9 bases left in between. The germline CDR1 and CDR2 sequences are LGHDT and YNNKEL (reference sequence). The CDR3 sequence is 12 residues long. The CDR3: CASTLGDYGYTF. CDR3 sequence (DNA): TGTGCCAGCACCCTGGGGGACTATGGCTACACCTTC.

Ten or more counts support this clonotype. The chain carries TRBV5-1 and TRBJ2-1; a weak D match, TRBD1 (6 bases). Germline-derived CDR1 and CDR2 are SGHRS and YFSETQ. V lost 6 bases, J lost 4 bases, and 23 bases lay in between. This CDR3 is 17 amino acids long. The CDR3 sequence: CASTRQARTDWYNEQFF. CDR3 DNA: TGCGCCAGCACACGACAGGCCCGAACGGACTGGTACAATGAGCAGTTCTTC.

The chain is built from TRBV29-1 and TRBJ2-5; D call uncertain. V lost 8 bases and J 9 bases, leaving 22 bases between the germline ends. CDR1 is SQVTM and CDR2 is ANQGSEA in the germline V gene. This CDR3 is built from 13 residues. CDR3 in DNA: TGCAGCCTCGTATTACCGGGTTCCGAGGCCCAGTACTTC. This codes for CSLVLPGSEAQYF.

This clonotype was detected many times. V and J are TRBV11-2 and TRBJ2-1; perhaps TRBD1 as D (5 bases). This CDR3 has 12 residues. Looked up from germline, CDR1 is SGHAT and CDR2 is FQNNGV. With 5 bases removed from V and 6 bases from J, the gap between germline ends came to 8 bases. Written as DNA, the CDR3 is TGTGCCAGCAGCATAGGGGTCAATGAGCAGTTCTTC. Encoded protein: CASSIGVNEQFF.

In its sample, this clonotype was seen a few times. The rearrangement joins TRBV6-1 to TRBJ2-3; 7 bases agree with TRBD2. This CDR3 is built from 17 residues. Germline values: CDR1 MNHNS, CDR2 SASEGT. V trimming: 5 bases; J trimming: 3 bases; junction bases outside the gene matches: 14. The CDR3 nucleotides are TGTGCCAGCAGTTTTCAATGGGGGGGAGGGCGGACAGATACGCAGTATTTT. Translation: CASSFQWGGGRTDTQYF.

Ten or more counts support this clonotype. The V call is TRBV2, the J call TRBJ2-7; 8 bases are shared with TRBD2. Germline V gives CDR1 SNHLY, CDR2 FYNNEI. J was trimmed by 3 bases and V by 6 bases; bases with no gene match: 10. This CDR3 spans 15 amino acids. CDR3: CASRGGGRPLYEQYF. The CDR3 coding sequence is TGTGCCAGCAGAGGCGGCGGGAGGCCTCTCTACGAGCAGTACTTC.

Many counts were recorded for this clonotype. The chain is built from TRBV27 and TRBJ2-3, with 7 bases matching TRBD2. The junction had 10 bases not matched to a gene; V was cut back by 4 bases and J by 3 bases. The CDR3 covers 16 residues. Germline CDR1 MNHEY, CDR2 SMNVEV (reference sequence). Here the CDR3 reads CASSSRGRGGTDTQYF. Written as DNA, the CDR3 is TGTGCCAGCAGTTCCCGAGGTAGGGGAGGGACAGATACGCAGTATTTT.

In this sample, this clonotype turned up a few times. The chain uses TRBV5-1 and TRBJ2-1, with 9 bases identical to TRBD1. The V gene end was trimmed by 2 bases and the J gene end by 8 bases; junction bases not matched to a gene: 8. This CDR3 has 15 residues. Germline CDR1 SGHRS, CDR2 YFSETQ. CDR3 protein: CASSLMGQGLDEQFF. In nucleotides, the CDR3 is TGCGCCAGCAGCTTAATGGGACAGGGTCTCGATGAGCAGTTCTTC.

The chain is built from TRBV9 and TRBJ2-3; a possible D gene is TRBD2 (5 bases). The CDR3 extends over 14 amino acids. V lost 5 bases, J lost 6 bases, and 16 bases lay in between. The germline V gene has CDR1 SGDLS and CDR2 YYNGEE. Written as DNA, the CDR3 is TGTGCCAGCAGTGGGGTCACTAGTTGGGATACGCAGTATTTT. It translates to CASSGVTSWDTQYF.

The table lists this clonotype with a few counts. This rearrangement joins TRBV4-1 to TRBJ2-7; D is perhaps TRBD2 (6 bases). CDR1 and CDR2 from the germline V gene are MGHRA and YSYEKL. There are 16 residues in the CDR3. Between the trimmed V and J ends, which lost 0 bases and 3 bases, there was a span of 15 bases. This CDR3 is CASSQEELATHYEQYF. The CDR3 bases are TGCGCCAGCAGCCAAGAGGAACTAGCAACTCACTACGAGCAGTACTTC.

The V gene is TRBV7-2, the J gene TRBJ2-2; 7 bases align to TRBD2. The CDR3 covers 15 residues. V shed 5 bases and J 4 bases; nucleotides not matched to a gene: 7. Germline lookup yields CDR1 SGHTA and CDR2 FQGNSA. The CDR3 is CASSPLREVTGELFF. In DNA, the CDR3 is TGTGCCAGCAGCCCCCTCCGGGAGGTCACCGGGGAGCTGTTTTTT. Drawing the rest from reference TRBV7-2 and TRBJ2-2, the complete variable domain is GAGVSQSPSNKVTEKGKDVELRCDPISGHTALYWYRQSLGQGLEFLIYFQGNSAPDKSGLPSDRFSAERTGGSVSTLTIQRTQQEDSAVYLCASSPLREVTGELFFGEGSRLTVL.